Included here is one TCR beta chain sequence, with context. The antigen remains unidentified. V lost 3 bases, J lost 3 bases, and 11 bases stayed unmatched. Germline CDR1 and CDR2: LNHDA and SQIVND (reference sequence). The CDR3 is 17 residues long. This specimen belongs to a study of T cell responses to AZD1222 COVID-19 vaccine. The wider study: Pooling was applied to second doses at about 4 or about 12 weeks. Study results and limitations: The donor group comprised mostly white British people and more females; the analysis possibly underestimated clonal diversity. Regions left unmutated in variants are reportedly the target of nearly half of spike-specific TCRs.

The table came from immunoSEQ multiplex PCR; TCRdb's copy has only in-frame clones and leaves some out. This sample yields about 190,000 clones, of which around 90% are seen a single time; 0.95% to 1% belongs to the top ten. The source of this sequence is an adult in good health. This sample comprised peripheral blood, obtained on day 0 of AZD1222 vaccination. The J gene is TRBJ1-5, the V gene TRBV19; TRBD1 matches 7 bases. CDR3 in amino acids: CASSIGFMGQPNQPQHF. CDR3 coding DNA: TGTGCCAGTAGTATTGGCTTTATGGGACAGCCCAATCAGCCCCAGCATTTT.